This T cell receptor beta chain stems from a study of T-cell memory formation after mild COVID-19. Study results and caveats: Certain responding clones were present in pre-infection memory, suggesting participation of cross-reactive memory. Day 37-peaking second-wave clones had unconfirmed SARS-CoV-2 specificity. Day 15 to 85 contractors were CD4/CD8 balanced; later expanders leaned CD4+.

As to this clonotype: Its antigen is currently unknown.

From 5'RACE with constant-segment primers came TCR alpha and TCR beta cDNA libraries that carried sample barcodes and UMIs. TCRdb reanalysed the 5' RACE reads using MiXCR and keeps one entry per CDR3 protein. The sample shows 190,000 or so distinct CDR3 sequences, around a fifth of them seen only once. Trimming removed 4 bases from V and 9 bases from J, with 7 bases in between. This CDR3 is built from 11 residues. Germline V gene lookup returns CDR1 MNHEY and CDR2 SVGAGI. The chain is built from TRBV6-5 and TRBJ2-1; D is possibly TRBD1 or TRBD2 (6 bases each). Sequenced: PBMCs or a T cell subset sorted from them (not recorded which). The clonotype comes from an adult woman who had mild COVID-19 (a few samples of this study predate the infection). Cell type and time point are not known. CDR3 residues: CASSWGAEQFF. CDR3 coding DNA: TGTGCCAGCAGTTGGGGGGCTGAGCAGTTCTTC.